The clone carrying this TCR beta chain is medium-sized within its sample. The antigen remains undetermined. Those with alopecia areata gave lesional scalp punch biopsies and peripheral blood. Isolated RNA was reverse transcribed into cDNA used as the sequencing template. TCRdb keeps only in-frame clones here, not all; method: immunoSEQ multiplex PCR. Among some 56,000 clones, about 96% were seen once, and the ten largest hold 20% to 30%. This record belongs to a study of CD8+ T cells in alopecia areata. At the level of the study: Among treated patients, oral tofacitinib was administered at 5 to 10 mg twice daily. A 6-month off-drug phase came after tofacitinib, which had lasted 6 to 18 months. Study-wide findings and caveats: Affected lesional scalp, above all in alopecia totalis/universalis, was more clonal than normal scalp.

This CDR3 has 15 residues. Germline V gives CDR1 SEHNR, CDR2 FQNEAQ (reference sequence). V lost 6 bases and J lost 8, with 20 bases in between. The sample consisted of CD8+ T cells sorted from blood, taken at week 0. This receptor was taken from a human donor with alopecia areata. The chain joins TRBV7-9 to TRBJ1-5; the D is unclear. The CDR3 sequence: CASRELDAGREPQHF. Written as DNA, the CDR3 is TGTGCCAGCAGGGAACTGGACGCCGGTAGGGAGCCCCAGCATTTT.